The rows below give T cell receptor beta chains drawn from one sample of a study of blood T cell repertoires in COVID-19. The assay was immunoSEQ multiplex PCR, and TCRdb's table has in-frame clones only and misses some. The sample holds approximately 74,000 clones, under 95% seen once. The sequencing input was peripheral blood. These receptors were obtained from a woman in her sixties with active COVID-19. The CDR3 runs from the conserved cysteine through the conserved F or W. The D gene is left open where the match is weak. Only some rows state a clone size, as once, few, many or a class for expanded clones.

size,V,J,D,DNA,CDR3
-,TRBV30,TRBJ1-4,-,TGTGCCTGGAGTACGGGTGTCAATGAAAAACTGTTTTTT,CAWSTGVNEKLFF
-,TRBV5-1,TRBJ2-2,TRBD1,TGCGCCAGCAGCTCCAGGGGGTCAGGAACCGGGGAGCTGTTTTTT,CASSSRGSGTGELFF
-,TRBV2,TRBJ2-2,TRBD1,TGTGCCAGCTCAGGGGGCACCGGGGAGCTGTTTTTT,CASSGGTGELFF
-,TRBV9,TRBJ2-3,-,TGTGCCAGCAGCGTAGCTCTTGTGGGAGAAATAGATACGCAGTATTTT,CASSVALVGEIDTQYF
-,TRBV5-1,TRBJ2-2,TRBD1,TGCGCCAGCAGCCGAAACGGACAGGGGGTGGCCGGGGAGCTGTTTTTT,CASSRNGQGVAGELFF
-,TRBV24-1,TRBJ2-1,-,TGTGCCACCAGTGATTCGCTAGCGTCGACCTACAATGAGCAGTTCTTC,CATSDSLASTYNEQFF
-,TRBV9,TRBJ1-4,TRBD1,TGTGCCAGCAGCGTCGGGAGATGGGCACAGGGGGAAAAACTGTTTTTT,CASSVGRWAQGEKLFF
once,TRBV7-2,TRBJ2-1,-,TGTGCCAGCAGCTTAGCGATAGGGAGACTCGGCTACAATGAGCAGTTCTTC,CASSLAIGRLGYNEQFF
-,TRBV28,TRBJ1-5,TRBD1,TGTGCCAGCAATATCCAGACAGGGGACAATCAGCCCCAGCATTTT,CASNIQTGDNQPQHF
-,TRBV5-1,TRBJ2-7,TRBD2,TGCGCCAGCAGCCGGACTAGTAGCGAGCAGTACTTC,CASSRTSSEQYF
once,TRBV19,TRBJ1-5,-,TGTGCCAGTAGTGTGACTACAGGGATTTCAAATCAGCCCCAGCATTTT,CASSVTTGISNQPQHF
-,TRBV18,TRBJ2-7,-,TGTGCCAGCTCACCACCTAGCCCTGTGCAGGGTGGGAAGCAGTACTTC,CASSPPSPVQGGKQYF
once,TRBV7-2,TRBJ2-7,TRBD1,TGTGCCAGCAGCTTCCGAACTGGGACAGCTTACGAGCAGTACTTC,CASSFRTGTAYEQYF
few,TRBV4-1,TRBJ2-1,TRBD2,TGCGCCAGCAGCCGACTAGCGGGAGAGGGAAATGAGCAGTTCTTC,CASSRLAGEGNEQFF
-,TRBV27,TRBJ2-4,TRBD1,TGTGCCAGCAGACCCGAGGCAGGGGGAGACATTCAGTACTTC,CASRPEAGGDIQYF
-,TRBV2,TRBJ1-1,-,TGTGCCAGCATGGGGGCCCCGAACACTGAAGCTTTCTTT,CASMGAPNTEAFF
-,TRBV28,TRBJ2-5,-,TGTGCCAGCAGTTTGGGGGGAGAGGGGGAGACCCAGTACTTC,CASSLGGEGETQYF
-,TRBV12-3/TRBV12-4,TRBJ1-2,-,TGTGCCAGCAGTCGGGAATCGGGCTACACCTTC,CASSRESGYTF
-,TRBV30,TRBJ2-1,TRBD2,TGTGCCTGGAGTGGGATCTGGGGGGGAGGCATCTACAATGAGCAGTTCTTC,CAWSGIWGGGIYNEQFF
-,TRBV3-1/TRBV3-2,TRBJ2-7,TRBD2,TGTGCCAGCAGCCGGGGGACTAGCGCTAGCTACGAGCAGTACTTC,CASSRGTSASYEQYF
once,TRBV6-6,TRBJ2-7,-,TGTGCCAGCAGTTACTCAGAATATGGGACAAGAGACGAGCAGTACTTC,CASSYSEYGTRDEQYF
once,TRBV5-6,TRBJ2-3,-,TGTGCCAGCAGCAGAGGGAATTCCCGGCCAGATACGCAGTATTTT,CASSRGNSRPDTQYF
-,TRBV7-9,TRBJ1-2,-,TGTGCCAGCAGCCCCCGGGAATATGGCTACACCTTC,CASSPREYGYTF
few,TRBV9,TRBJ1-6,-,TGTGCCAGCAGCGTAGTTGGGGGGCCCCTCCACTTT,CASSVVGGPLHF
-,TRBV6-1,TRBJ1-5,-,TGTGCCAGCAGTGAACAGACAGGCCTCTTGAATCAGCCCCAGCATTTT,CASSEQTGLLNQPQHF
-,TRBV5-6,TRBJ2-7,-,TGTGCCAGCAGCCCCGGAACGGGAGTAACCTACGAGCAGTACTTC,CASSPGTGVTYEQYF
-,TRBV5-4,TRBJ2-3,-,TGTGCCAGCAGCCAAACTAGCACAGATACGCAGTATTTT,CASSQTSTDTQYF
-,TRBV18,TRBJ1-1,TRBD1,TGTGCCAGCTCATCCCGGGTTCAGGGGGCTAGGTACACTGAAGCTTTCTTT,CASSSRVQGARYTEAFF
-,TRBV18,TRBJ2-3,TRBD1,TGTGCCAGCTCACCACCCCTACCACAGGGGATTTGGTCAGATACGCAGTATTTT,CASSPPLPQGIWSDTQYF
-,TRBV10-2,TRBJ1-6,-,TGCGCCAGCAAAGACAGTTCCAATTCACCCCTCCACTTT,CASKDSSNSPLHF
-,TRBV30,TRBJ2-5,-,TGTGCCTGGAGTGTGTGGGTGGGAGGTGGAAAGACCCAGTACTTC,CAWSVWVGGGKTQYF
-,TRBV6-5,TRBJ2-3,-,TGTGCCAGCAGCCGGGGGACAGATACGCAGTATTTT,CASSRGTDTQYF
-,TRBV18,TRBJ1-3,-,TGTGCCAGCTCACCACTCGTAGTACCGAGCTCTGGAAACACCATATATTTT,CASSPLVVPSSGNTIYF
-,TRBV7-2,TRBJ1-3,-,TGTGCCAGCAGCTTAAACTGGGCTTCTGGAAACACCATATATTTT,CASSLNWASGNTIYF
-,TRBV25-1,TRBJ1-3,-,TGTGCCAGCACCCGCTCCGGTTCCCTTGGAAACACCATATATTTT,CASTRSGSLGNTIYF
-,TRBV28,TRBJ1-1,-,TGTGCCAGCAGAACCCCCGCAGTCGTAAAAAACACTGAAGCTTTCTTT,CASRTPAVVKNTEAFF
-,TRBV28,TRBJ1-2,TRBD1,TGTGCCAGCAGTTTATGGGGGACAGGGGGTAGGGCTGGCTACACCTTC,CASSLWGTGGRAGYTF
-,TRBV6-1,TRBJ2-7,TRBD1,TGTGCCAGCAGTGAGACAGGGTTCCGATCCGAGCAGTACTTC,CASSETGFRSEQYF
-,TRBV5-1,TRBJ2-5,TRBD2,TGCGCCAGCAGCTTGGCTTTCGGGGGGGAGACCCAGTACTTC,CASSLAFGGETQYF
-,TRBV19,TRBJ2-1,TRBD2,TGTGCCAGTAGAAGACGTGGACTAGCGGGAGGTAATGAGCAGTTCTTC,CASRRRGLAGGNEQFF
-,TRBV6-1,TRBJ1-5,-,TGTGCCAGCAGTGAAGTCCAGGGCTATCAGCCCCAGCATTTT,CASSEVQGYQPQHF
-,TRBV6-6,TRBJ2-3,-,TGTGCCAGCAGTGCCGACAGACTCACAGATACGCAGTATTTT,CASSADRLTDTQYF
-,TRBV9,TRBJ2-1,TRBD2,TGTGCCAGCAGCCCAACTAGCGGGAGAAAGTTCTTC,CASSPTSGRKFF
-,TRBV30,TRBJ2-7,-,TGTGCCTGGAGTCCTCTGCCGACAGCCGGGCAGTACTTC,CAWSPLPTAGQYF
-,TRBV24-1,TRBJ1-2,-,TGTGCCACCAGGGACAGTAACAGGGACGGCTACACCTTC,CATRDSNRDGYTF
few,TRBV2,TRBJ2-7,-,TGTGCCAGCAGTGTTAACAGCCAAACCTACGAGCAGTACTTC,CASSVNSQTYEQYF
once,TRBV11-1,TRBJ2-1,-,TGTGCCAGCAGCTTTAGAAACACAGGTCAATCTGAGCAGTTCTTC,CASSFRNTGQSEQFF
-,TRBV6-2/TRBV6-3,TRBJ2-5,-,TGTGCCAGCAGCCAGACGAGGGAGACCCAGTACTTC,CASSQTRETQYF
-,TRBV9,TRBJ2-2,TRBD2,TGTGCCAGCAGCGTGACGGGAGGGCTCCTGAGCACCGGGGAGCTGTTTTTT,CASSVTGGLLSTGELFF
-,TRBV28,TRBJ1-2,-,TGTGCCAGCAGGCAGGGTTATGGCTACACCTTC,CASRQGYGYTF
-,TRBV29-1,TRBJ2-7,-,TGCAGCGTCGGGACACAGACCTACGAGCAGTACTTC,CSVGTQTYEQYF
-,TRBV5-4,TRBJ2-3,-,TGTGCCAGCACGGGTGGTAGCACAGATACGCAGTATTTT,CASTGGSTDTQYF
-,TRBV3-1/TRBV3-2,TRBJ1-2,TRBD1,TGTGCCAGCAGCCAAGAAAATAACAGGGGGCTTGGCTACACCTTC,CASSQENNRGLGYTF
-,TRBV30,TRBJ2-1,TRBD2,TGTGCCTGGAGTGTATTTGGGGAAACTAGCGGGAGACCCAATGAGCAGTTCTTC,CAWSVFGETSGRPNEQFF
-,TRBV19,TRBJ2-2,TRBD2,TGTGCCAGCCACGGGACTAGGACCGGGGAGCTGTTTTTT,CASHGTRTGELFF